Below, 19 T cell receptor beta chains from the same sample are listed, as sequenced in a study of blood T cell repertoires in COVID-19. Sequencing was performed with immunoSEQ multiplex PCR; in TCRdb, only in-frame clones are kept and a portion is missing. The repertoire includes around 310,000 clones, just under 90% of them detected once, and almost 9.5% sits in the top ten. Specimen: PBMCs or T cells enriched from blood (not recorded which). The origin of the receptors is a woman in her thirties who had recovered from COVID-19.

The gene calls are TRBV7-3 and TRBJ2-2, with TRBD2 matching over 7 bases. The CDR3 loop spans 17 amino acids. Germline CDR1 reads SGHTA; CDR2 reads FQGTGA. V was pared by 0 bases and J by 5 bases, with 9 bases of the junction left unmatched. The CDR3 region is CASSLTPAGAGTGELFF. The CDR3 region has the DNA TGTGCCAGCAGCTTAACGCCGGCGGGAGCAGGGACCGGGGAGCTGTTTTTT.

The chain combines TRBV24-1 with TRBJ2-1, with TRBD1 matching over 7 bases. Germline V gene data show CDR1 as KGHDR and CDR2 as SFDVKD. With 2 bases clipped from V and 5 bases from J, the junction kept 14 bases outside the gene matches. There are 18 residues in the CDR3. The CDR3 protein is CATSDSRASWTGHNEQFF. The DNA of the CDR3 is TGTGCCACCAGTGATTCCCGAGCTAGTTGGACAGGACACAATGAGCAGTTCTTC.

This chain joins TRBV12-3 or TRBV12-4 and TRBJ2-5, with D possibly TRBD2 on 6 matching bases. V lost 8 bases, J lost 0 bases, and 10 bases lay in between. The CDR3 length is 13 residues. CDR3 loop: CASHGTYQETQYF. The CDR3 nucleotides are TGTGCCAGCCATGGGACTTACCAAGAGACCCAGTACTTC.

In DNA form, the CDR3 reads TGTGCCAGCCGACCGGACAGGACAGGGGGCAACTACGAGCAGTACTTC. This translates into CASRPDRTGGNYEQYF. This sequence joins TRBV19 and TRBJ2-7; TRBD1 agrees at 11 bases. The CDR3 spans 16 residues. V was pared by 9 bases and J by 3 bases, with 13 bases of the junction left unmatched. Germline CDR1 is LNHDA and CDR2 is SQIVND (reference sequence).

In its sample, this clone was seen a few times. V is TRBV12-3 or TRBV12-4 and J is TRBJ1-2; 7 bases agree with TRBD1. V dropped 8 bases and J dropped 5; count of bases not matched to a gene: 8. The CDR3 sequence is 13 residues long. CDR3 DNA sequence: TGTGCCAGCGGACCCCGGGACAGTTATGGCTACACCTTC. Amino acids: CASGPRDSYGYTF.

The rearrangement uses TRBV7-9 and TRBJ1-6, with a tentative D call TRBD1 (6 bases). CDR3 size: 17 residues. Trimming took 0 bases from V and 3 from J, leaving 12 bases between them. Germline V gene sequence: CDR1 SEHNR, CDR2 FQNEAQ (reference sequence). CDR3 DNA sequence: TGTGCCAGCAGCTTAGCTTTTCAGGGGTTCTATAATTCACCCCTCCACTTT. It encodes CASSLAFQGFYNSPLHF.

This chain uses TRBV6-5 with TRBJ1-5; 7 bases line up with TRBD1. The CDR3 totals 15 residues. The ends lost 6 bases at V and 0 bases at J; junction bases unmatched: 5. Germline assignment: CDR1 MNHEY and CDR2 SVGAGI. CDR3 DNA sequence: TGTGCCAGCAGCCGACAGGGCCTTAGCAATCAGCCCCAGCATTTT. Protein sequence: CASSRQGLSNQPQHF.

This chain links TRBV19 with TRBJ2-1; 10 bases match TRBD2. The CDR3 covers 19 residues. The ends lost 5 bases at V and 0 bases at J; junction bases unmatched: 13. Germline V CDR1 and CDR2: LNHDA, SQIVND (reference sequence). CDR3 in amino acids: CASSVVASGSLSSYNEQFF. The CDR3 DNA reads TGTGCCAGTAGTGTAGTGGCTAGCGGGAGCCTTAGCTCCTACAATGAGCAGTTCTTC.

This chain joins TRBV29-1 and TRBJ1-1; weak D call: TRBD1 (5 bases). Germline assignment: CDR1 SQVTM and CDR2 ANQGSEA. Trimming shortened V by 0 bases and J by 3 bases, and 11 bases separated the two germline ends. The CDR3 runs 14 residues. CDR3 amino acids: CSVEDRSGDTEAFF. The CDR3 DNA follows: TGCAGCGTTGAAGACAGGTCGGGGGACACTGAAGCTTTCTTT. Based on the CDR3 plus reference TRBV29-1 and TRBJ1-1, the full variable domain is SAVISQKPSRDICQRGTSLTIQCQVDSQVTMMFWYRQQPGQSLTLIATANQGSEATYESGFVIDKFPISRPNLTFSTLTVSNMSPEDSSIYLCSVEDRSGDTEAFFGQGTRLTVV.

There are a few counts of this clone. The chain is built from TRBV19 and TRBJ1-4, with D possibly matching TRBD1 (6 bases). V was shortened by 7 bases and J by 0 bases, with 18 bases between the two germline ends. Germline CDR1 LNHDA, CDR2 SQIVND (reference sequence). This CDR3 comprises 17 residues. Here the CDR3 reads CASNFRRGGTTNEKLFF. In DNA, the CDR3 is TGTGCCAGTAACTTCCGCAGGGGTGGAACAACTAATGAAAAACTGTTTTTT. Variable domain in full (rest from reference TRBV19 and TRBJ1-4): DGGITQSPKYLFRKEGQNVTLSCEQNLNHDAMYWYRQDPGQGLRLIYYSQIVNDFQKGDIAEGYSVSREKKESFPLTVTSAQKNPTAFYLCASNFRRGGTTNEKLFFGSGTQLSVL.

The chain employs TRBV30 and TRBJ1-2; D is uncertain. CDR3 length: 13 residues. The germline gives CDR1 GTSNPN, CDR2 SVGIG (reference sequence). Trimming left V 3 bases short and J 7 bases short, with 15 bases between. The CDR3 coding sequence is TGTGCCTGGAGCCTCGGGTTTCTGGGTGGCTACACCTTC. Amino acid sequence: CAWSLGFLGGYTF.

This clone was counted once. The chain has TRBV7-9 and TRBJ1-1; possibly TRBD1 for D (6 bases). Germline CDR1 SEHNR, CDR2 FQNEAQ (reference sequence). V was cut by 5 bases and J by 2 bases, with 12 bases left in between. The CDR3 consists of 14 residues. In DNA, the CDR3 is TGTGCCAGCAGCCCCTCGGGACATAACACTGAAGCTTTCTTT. Translation gives CASSPSGHNTEAFF. Full variable domain (rest looked up from reference TRBV7-9 and TRBJ1-1): DTGVSQNPRHKITKRGQNVTFRCDPISEHNRLYWYRQTLGQGPEFLTYFQNEAQLEKSRLLSDRFSAERPKGSFSTLEIQRTEQGDSAMYLCASSPSGHNTEAFFGQGTRLTVV.

The genes are TRBV18 and TRBJ2-2; maybe TRBD2 (5 bases). This CDR3 has 15 residues. Germline V gene data show CDR1 as KGHSH and CDR2 as LQKENI. Trimming left V 2 bases short and J 4 bases short, with 11 bases between. The CDR3 region is CASSPVGGSTGELFF. CDR3 coding DNA: TGTGCCAGCTCACCAGTTGGAGGCAGCACCGGGGAGCTGTTTTTT. The complete variable domain, with remaining parts taken from reference TRBV18 and TRBJ2-2, reads NAGVMQNPRHLVRRRGQEARLRCSPMKGHSHVYWYRQLPEEGLKFMVYLQKENIIDESGMPKERFSAEFPKEGPSILRIQQVVRGDSAAYFCASSPVGGSTGELFFGEGSRLTVL.

In this sample, this clone turned up many times. This same CDR3 is encoded by further DNA sequences in the sample. The chain links TRBV5-1 to TRBJ2-1, with D possibly TRBD2 on 6 matching bases. Germline V gene data show CDR1 as SGHRS and CDR2 as YFSETQ. V was clipped by 0 bases and J by 1 base, with 8 bases between them. This CDR3 is 15 amino acids long. CDR3 in DNA: TGCGCCAGCAGCTTGGCGGGAGTGTCCTACAATGAGCAGTTCTTC. Amino acid sequence: CASSLAGVSYNEQFF.

J is TRBJ2-7 and V is TRBV21-1; the D call of TRBD1 is as the table states it, not checked on the DNA. TRBV21-1 is a listed pseudogene. CDR3 length: 19 amino acids. In nucleotides, the CDR3 is TGTGCCAGCAGCAAAAGGTCCATTCTAAGGACAGATTCTCCCTACGAGCAGTACTTC. This sequence encodes CASSKRSILRTDSPYEQYF.

This clone was seen a handful of times. V and J are TRBV7-6 and TRBJ1-2, with TRBD1 identical over 9 bases. V was pared by 5 bases and J by 8 bases, with 21 bases of the junction left unmatched. Per the germline V gene, CDR1 is SGHVS and CDR2 is FNYEAQ. The CDR3 consists of 18 residues. CDR3 sequence (DNA): TGTGCCAGCAGCCCGACCCTACATTGGGGACAGGGAATGAGCGGCTACACCTTC. It is translated as CASSPTLHWGQGMSGYTF. Based on the CDR3 plus reference TRBV7-6 and TRBJ1-2, the full variable domain is GAGVSQSPRYKVTKRGQDVALRCDPISGHVSLYWYRQALGQGPEFLTYFNYEAQQDKSGLPNDRFSAERPEGSISTLTIQRTEQRDSAMYRCASSPTLHWGQGMSGYTFGSGTRLTVV.

The chain recombines TRBV7-9 with TRBJ2-3; a possible D gene is TRBD2 (5 bases). Germline lookup yields CDR1 SEHNR and CDR2 FQNEAQ (reference sequence). Trimming shortened V by 1 base and J by 11 bases, and 10 bases separated the two germline ends. The CDR3 covers 12 residues. CDR3 nucleotides: TGTGCCAGCAGCTTAGTTACGAGGGAGCAGTATTTT. Translating gives CASSLVTREQYF.

This clone showed up just a few times. The chain has TRBV19 and TRBJ1-2; D unresolved. The CDR3 spans 14 residues. The germline V gene has CDR1 LNHDA and CDR2 SQIVND (reference sequence). V was pared by 5 bases and J by 4 bases, with 14 bases between. The CDR3 reads CASSVGHDIYGYTF. For the CDR3, the DNA is TGTGCCAGTAGTGTAGGGCACGACATCTATGGCTACACCTTC. Filled out from reference TRBV19 and TRBJ1-2, the complete variable domain reads DGGITQSPKYLFRKEGQNVTLSCEQNLNHDAMYWYRQDPGQGLRLIYYSQIVNDFQKGDIAEGYSVSREKKESFPLTVTSAQKNPTAFYLCASSVGHDIYGYTFGSGTRLTVV.

This clone appeared a single time. V usage is TRBV5-1 and J usage is TRBJ2-5, with 14 positions matching TRBD2. J gave up 7 bases and V 3 bases, and 11 bases lay outside the gene matches. There are 17 residues in the CDR3. Looked up from germline, CDR1 is SGHRS and CDR2 is YFSETQ. DNA of the CDR3: TGCGCCAGCAGCTCGGGACTAGCGGGAGTCCCGAAGAGGACCCAGTACTTC. The encoded protein is CASSSGLAGVPKRTQYF. The whole variable domain, filled in from reference TRBV5-1 and TRBJ2-5, reads KAGVTQTPRYLIKTRGQQVTLSCSPISGHRSVSWYQQTPGQGLQFLFEYFSETQRNKGNFPGRFSGRQFSNSRSEMNVSTLELGDSALYLCASSSGLAGVPKRTQYFGPGTRLLVL.